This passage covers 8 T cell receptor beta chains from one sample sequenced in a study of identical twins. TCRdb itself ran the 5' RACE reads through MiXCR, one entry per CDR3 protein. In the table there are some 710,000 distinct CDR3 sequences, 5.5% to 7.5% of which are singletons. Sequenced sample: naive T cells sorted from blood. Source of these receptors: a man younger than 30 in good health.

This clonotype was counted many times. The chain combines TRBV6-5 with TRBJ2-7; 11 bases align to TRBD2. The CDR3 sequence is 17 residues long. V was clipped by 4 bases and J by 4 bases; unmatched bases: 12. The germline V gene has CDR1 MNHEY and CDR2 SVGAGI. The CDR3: CASSFTSGSLPPYEQYF. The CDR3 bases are TGTGCCAGCAGTTTCACTAGCGGGAGTCTCCCTCCTTACGAGCAGTACTTC.

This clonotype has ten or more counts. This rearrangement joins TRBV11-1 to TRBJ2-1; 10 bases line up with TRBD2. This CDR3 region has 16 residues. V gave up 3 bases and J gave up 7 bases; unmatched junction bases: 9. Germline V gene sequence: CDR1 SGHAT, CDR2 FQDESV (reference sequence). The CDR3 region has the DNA TGTGCCAGCAGCTTGCTGCTAGCGGGAGCGGGGAATGAGCAGTTCTTC. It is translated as CASSLLLAGAGNEQFF.

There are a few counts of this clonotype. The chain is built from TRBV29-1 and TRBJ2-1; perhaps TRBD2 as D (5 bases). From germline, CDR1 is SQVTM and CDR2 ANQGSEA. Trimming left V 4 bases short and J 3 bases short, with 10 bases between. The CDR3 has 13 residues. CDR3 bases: TGCAGCGTTGTTGAGGACTTCTACAATGAGCAGTTCTTC. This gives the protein CSVVEDFYNEQFF.

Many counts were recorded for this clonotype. The CDR3 DNA sequence: TGTGCCAGCAGCCACCGGACAGGGGGCTCCCTAGCCAAAAACATTCAGTACTTC. Its protein is CASSHRTGGSLAKNIQYF. V and J are TRBV11-2 and TRBJ2-4; 11 nucleotides agree with TRBD1. The CDR3 totals 18 residues. The junction had 9 bases not matched to a gene; V was cut back by 5 bases and J by 0 bases. Germline CDR1 reads SGHAT; CDR2 reads FQNNGV.

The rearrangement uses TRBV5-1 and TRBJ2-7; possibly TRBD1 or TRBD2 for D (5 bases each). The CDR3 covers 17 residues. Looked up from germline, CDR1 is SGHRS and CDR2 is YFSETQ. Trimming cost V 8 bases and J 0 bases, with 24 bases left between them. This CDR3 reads CASRAGTDPMGSYEQYF. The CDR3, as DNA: TGCGCCAGTCGTGCCGGGACGGATCCCATGGGCTCCTACGAGCAGTACTTC.

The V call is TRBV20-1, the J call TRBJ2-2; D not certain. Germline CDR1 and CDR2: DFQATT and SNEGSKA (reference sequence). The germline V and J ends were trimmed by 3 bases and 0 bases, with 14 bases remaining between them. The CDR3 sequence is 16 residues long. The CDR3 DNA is TGCAGTGCTAGTGATCGAGATCAAGCGAACACCGGGGAGCTGTTTTTT. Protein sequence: CSASDRDQANTGELFF.

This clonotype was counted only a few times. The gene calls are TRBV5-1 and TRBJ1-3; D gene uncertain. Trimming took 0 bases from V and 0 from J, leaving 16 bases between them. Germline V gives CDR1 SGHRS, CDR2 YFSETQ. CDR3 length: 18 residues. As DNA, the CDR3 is TGCGCCAGCAGCTTGGCCCTTGCCGCGAGTAGCTCTGGAAACACCATATATTTT. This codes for CASSLALAASSSGNTIYF.

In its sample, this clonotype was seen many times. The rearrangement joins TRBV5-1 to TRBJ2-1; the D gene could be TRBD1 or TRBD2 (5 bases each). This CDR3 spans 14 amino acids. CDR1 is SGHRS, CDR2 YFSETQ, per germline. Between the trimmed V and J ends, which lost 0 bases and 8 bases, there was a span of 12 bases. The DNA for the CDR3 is TGCGCCAGCAGCTTGGGGCAGGGAGAGGATGAGCAGTTCTTC. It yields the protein CASSLGQGEDEQFF.